This T cell receptor (beta chain) was sequenced during a study of blood T cell repertoires in COVID-19. Profiled with immunoSEQ multiplex PCR; TCRdb holds only in-frame clones, not every one. The sample lists 150,000 to 200,000 clones, about nine tenths occurring once. The trim removed 6 bases at V and 3 bases at J, leaving 7 bases unmatched. Germline loops: CDR1 SGHAT, CDR2 FQNNGV. This CDR3 is 15 amino acids long. The sequenced sample consisted of peripheral blood. This TCR derives from a man between 65 and 85 years old with active or convalescent COVID-19. The gene calls are TRBV11-2 and TRBJ1-2, with 10 positions matching TRBD1. The CDR3 nucleotides read TGTGCCAGCAGAACTTGGGGACAGGGGTACTATGGCTACACCTTC. Amino acids: CASRTWGQGYYGYTF.